This T cell receptor (beta chain) comes out of a study of technical replicates of blood from a handful of donors. TCRdb's table, derived via immunoSEQ multiplex PCR, lists solely in-frame clones and lacks some. The repertoire has around 100,000 clones, 95% to 96% of them found once; the top ten carry 0.2% to 0.25%. This CDR3 is built from 15 residues. Germline CDR1 is SGHTA and CDR2 is FQGNSA. Trimming cost V 5 bases and J 6 bases; bases outside gene matches: 10. The sample taken for sequencing was T cells isolated from PBMCs. The chain combines TRBV7-2 with TRBJ2-3, with 8 nucleotides matching TRBD1. The TCR originated in a human donor in good health. The CDR3 DNA reads as TGTGCCAGCAGCCCGGACAGGGAAAGGCTCGATACGCAGTATTTT. Translating it yields CASSPDRERLDTQYF.